The 29 T cell receptor beta chains below all came from one sample that was sequenced in a study of blood T cell repertoires in COVID-19. Some clones are missing from TCRdb's copy, which holds only in-frame ones; the method was immunoSEQ multiplex PCR. The sample consists of about 160,000 clones, 80% to 90% of them appearing once. Material for sequencing was PBMCs or T cells enriched from blood (not recorded which). Receptors originate from a man aged 45-65 years who had recovered from COVID-19.

The V call is TRBV5-8, the J call TRBJ1-1, with TRBD1 identical over 8 bases. CDR1 and CDR2 from the germline V gene are SGHTS and YDEGEE. This CDR3 is built from 14 residues. V was clipped by 6 bases and J by 1 base; unmatched bases: 5. The CDR3 DNA sequence: TGTGCCAGCAACGTACAGGGGGGGAACACTGAAGCTTTCTTT. This codes for CASNVQGGNTEAFF.

CDR3 sequence reads: CASSLVGGNTEAFF. The CDR3 nucleotides read TGTGCCAGCAGCCTGGTCGGGGGGAACACTGAAGCTTTCTTT. The chain employs TRBV3-1 (or the pseudogene TRBV3-2) and TRBJ1-1; D is perhaps TRBD1 (5 bases). The CDR3 runs 14 residues. The V gene lost 4 bases and the J gene lost 1 base, with 10 bases spanning the gap. CDR1 is LGHDT and CDR2 is YNNKEL in the germline V gene (reference sequence).

This clone was detected only a few times. The V call is TRBV7-9, the J call TRBJ2-7, with 10 bases identical to TRBD1. This CDR3 has 15 residues. The germline gives CDR1 SEHNR, CDR2 FQNEAQ (reference sequence). V lost 5 bases, J lost 5 bases, and 9 bases stayed unmatched. This CDR3 reads CASSAHRDRGHEQYF. CDR3 bases: TGTGCCAGCAGCGCGCACCGGGACAGGGGCCACGAGCAGTACTTC.

The chain is built from TRBV5-1 and TRBJ2-3; tentatively, D is TRBD2 (6 bases). With 6 bases removed from V and 2 bases from J, the gap between germline ends came to 16 bases. This CDR3 is built from 15 residues. The V gene's germline CDR1 is SGHRS and CDR2 YFSETQ. The CDR3 loop reads CASTLGWGVTDTQYF. The CDR3 region has the DNA TGCGCCAGCACCCTAGGTTGGGGGGTCACAGATACGCAGTATTTT.

The chain has TRBV5-5 and TRBJ1-4; D is uncertain. Germline V gene lookup returns CDR1 SGHKS and CDR2 YYEKEE (reference sequence). Trimming took 3 bases from V and 6 from J, leaving 15 bases between them. This CDR3 spans 15 amino acids. The CDR3 loop reads CASSSAGSWDEKLFF. The CDR3 bases are TGTGCCAGCAGCTCGGCGGGCAGCTGGGATGAAAAACTGTTTTTT.

V gene TRBV10-3 combines with J gene TRBJ2-5; possibly TRBD2 for D (6 bases). This CDR3 has 14 amino acids. With 0 bases removed from V and 8 bases from J, the gap between germline ends came to 13 bases. CDR1 and CDR2 from the germline V gene are ENHRY and SYGVKD. The CDR3 DNA follows: TGTGCCATCAGTGAGTCTACTAGCCCTTATACCCAGTACTTC. Amino acid sequence: CAISESTSPYTQYF.

This clone was recorded once. This chain uses TRBV11-2 with TRBJ1-5, with 7 bases lining up with TRBD1. CDR1 is SGHAT and CDR2 is FQNNGV in the germline V gene. V was clipped by 3 bases and J by 1 base; unmatched bases: 6. The CDR3 is made up of 16 amino acids. The CDR3 sequence: CASSFGTANSNQPQHF. CDR3 in DNA: TGTGCCAGCAGCTTTGGGACAGCGAACAGCAATCAGCCCCAGCATTTT.

CDR3 nucleotide sequence: TGTGCCAGCAGTGAAGGGACAAATAGCAATCAGCCCCAGCATTTT. Residues: CASSEGTNSNQPQHF. V gene TRBV2 combines with J gene TRBJ1-5; TRBD1 might be the D (5 bases). CDR1 is SNHLY and CDR2 is FYNNEI in the germline V gene. The CDR3 runs to 15 residues. Trimming shortened V by 1 base and J by 0 bases, and 7 bases separated the two germline ends. Full variable domain (rest looked up from reference TRBV2 and TRBJ1-5): EPEVTQTPSHQVTQMGQEVILRCVPISNHLYFYWYRQILGQKVEFLVSFYNNEISEKSEIFDDQFSVERPDGSNFTLKIRSTKLEDSAMYFCASSEGTNSNQPQHFGDGTRLSIL.

The rearrangement uses TRBV6-5 and TRBJ1-6; D not certain. CDR1 and CDR2 (germline): MNHEY, SVGAGI. The CDR3 runs to 15 residues. V was clipped by 6 bases and J by 8 bases, with 17 bases between them. As DNA, the CDR3 is TGTGCCAGCAGCCGGGTAATATCAACCGATTCACCCCTCCACTTT. Protein: CASSRVISTDSPLHF.

The chain joins TRBV7-3 to TRBJ2-1; possible D gene TRBD2, 6 bases. The length of the CDR3 is 15 residues. V dropped 5 bases and J dropped 0 bases, with 11 bases sitting between them. Germline CDR1 reads SGHTA; CDR2 reads FQGTGA. The CDR3 DNA is TGTGCCAGCAGCGCGGGACGGAGCTCCTACAATGAGCAGTTCTTC. Its protein is CASSAGRSSYNEQFF.

This chain links TRBV5-1 with TRBJ1-2, with no clear D. Germline V gene lookup returns CDR1 SGHRS and CDR2 YFSETQ. V dropped 4 bases and J dropped 7 bases, with 11 bases sitting between them. The CDR3 covers 12 residues. In nucleotides, the CDR3 is TGCGCCAGCAGCGAGGGAACTCCTGGCTACACCTTC. Translating gives CASSEGTPGYTF.

The rearrangement links TRBV4-2 to TRBJ1-5; 9 bases line up with TRBD1. The germline CDR1 and CDR2 sequences are LGHNA and YNFKEQ. The junction had 3 bases not matched to a gene; V was cut back by 5 bases and J by 1 base. CDR3 length equals 15 residues. The CDR3 nucleotides read TGTGCCAGCAGCGAACAGGGGGCAAGCAATCAGCCCCAGCATTTT. Translated, it gives CASSEQGASNQPQHF.

This clone was observed a handful of times. This chain connects TRBV5-6 to TRBJ2-2, with TRBD2 matching 10 bases. There are 16 residues in the CDR3. J gave up 6 bases and V 4 bases, and 9 bases lay outside the gene matches. The V gene's germline CDR1 is SGHDT and CDR2 YYEEEE. The CDR3 region is CASSTSGGANPGELFF. The CDR3 coding sequence is TGTGCCAGCAGCACCAGCGGGGGGGCTAACCCCGGGGAGCTGTTTTTT.

V is TRBV7-2 and J is TRBJ1-5; D is undetermined. In germline, CDR1 is SGHTA, CDR2 FQGNSA. The CDR3 sequence is 15 residues long. Trimming removed 1 base at V and 6 bases at J, with 13 bases between. For the CDR3, the DNA is TGTGCCAGCAGCTTAGGAGGGTTTCAATCTCAGCCCCAGCATTTT. Translating gives CASSLGGFQSQPQHF.

The chain is built from TRBV7-3 and TRBJ1-1; possibly TRBD1 for D (5 bases). Germline CDR1 reads SGHTA; CDR2 reads FQGTGA. V lost 4 bases to trimming and J lost 5 bases, with 11 bases between them. The CDR3 loop spans 13 amino acids. CDR3 region: CASSSTQGTEAFF. The CDR3 bases are TGTGCCAGCAGCTCGACGCAGGGTACTGAAGCTTTCTTT.

The count of this clone is one. The chain employs TRBV27 and TRBJ2-7; 8 bases agree with TRBD1. There are 13 residues in the CDR3. CDR1 is MNHEY, CDR2 SMNVEV, per germline (reference sequence). The V segment lost 8 bases and the J segment 1 base; nucleotides outside the gene matches: 4. CDR3 nucleotide sequence: TGTGCCAGCGGAAGACAGGGGTCCTACGAGCAGTACTTC. This sequence encodes CASGRQGSYEQYF.

V gene TRBV7-2 combines with J gene TRBJ1-5; 9 nucleotides align to TRBD1. Germline CDR1 and CDR2: SGHTA and FQGNSA. The length of the CDR3 is 14 residues. With 5 bases clipped from V and 5 bases from J, the junction kept 4 bases outside the gene matches. In DNA, the CDR3 is TGTGCCAGCAGCCCACGGACAGGGGATCAGCCCCAGCATTTT. Protein: CASSPRTGDQPQHF. Combining the CDR3 with reference TRBV7-2 and TRBJ1-5 gives the whole variable domain GAGVSQSPSNKVTEKGKDVELRCDPISGHTALYWYRQSLGQGLEFLIYFQGNSAPDKSGLPSDRFSAERTGGSVSTLTIQRTQQEDSAVYLCASSPRTGDQPQHFGDGTRLSIL.

The chain employs TRBV7-2 and TRBJ1-1; D perhaps matches TRBD1 (6 bases). Trimming cost V 0 bases and J 7 bases, with 9 bases left between them. Germline V lookup: CDR1 SGHTA, CDR2 FQGNSA. This CDR3 has 13 residues. CDR3 DNA: TGTGCCAGCAGCTTAGCAGGACAGCTTGAAGCTTTCTTT. Protein product: CASSLAGQLEAFF.

The chain uses TRBV7-2 and TRBJ1-5, with D perhaps TRBD1 (6 bases). The CDR3 contains 17 residues. V was trimmed by 0 bases and J by 2 bases, leaving 14 bases between them. The germline CDR1 and CDR2 sequences are SGHTA and FQGNSA. Here the CDR3 reads CASSLAGAGVGNQPQHF. For the CDR3, the DNA is TGTGCCAGCAGCTTAGCGGGGGCAGGGGTTGGCAATCAGCCCCAGCATTTT. Full variable domain (remainder filled in from reference TRBV7-2 and TRBJ1-5): GAGVSQSPSNKVTEKGKDVELRCDPISGHTALYWYRQSLGQGLEFLIYFQGNSAPDKSGLPSDRFSAERTGGSVSTLTIQRTQQEDSAVYLCASSLAGAGVGNQPQHFGDGTRLSIL.

The chain links TRBV5-1 to TRBJ2-7, with D maybe TRBD2 (5 bases). CDR1 is SGHRS and CDR2 is YFSETQ in the germline V gene. This CDR3 is 11 amino acids long. V was pared by 7 bases and J by 12 bases, with 17 bases between. The CDR3 sequence is CASPRHTSGYF. The CDR3 DNA reads as TGCGCCAGCCCCCGACATACCAGCGGGTACTTC. The entire variable domain, with the rest obtained from reference TRBV5-1 and TRBJ2-7, is as follows: KAGVTQTPRYLIKTRGQQVTLSCSPISGHRSVSWYQQTPGQGLQFLFEYFSETQRNKGNFPGRFSGRQFSNSRSEMNVSTLELGDSALYLCASPRHTSGYFGPGTRLTVT.

This clone was observed a single time. This chain uses TRBV29-1 with TRBJ1-5; D ambiguous. This CDR3 has 12 residues. V shed 6 bases and J shed 2 bases, with 8 bases lying between them. Germline V gives CDR1 SQVTM, CDR2 ANQGSEA. CDR3: CSVQEGNQPQHF. The CDR3 DNA follows: TGCAGCGTACAAGAGGGCAATCAGCCCCAGCATTTT.

The chain is built from TRBV5-1 and TRBJ1-1, with a weak D call TRBD1 (5 bases). CDR1 SGHRS and CDR2 YFSETQ come from the germline V gene. The CDR3 runs 13 residues. V shed 4 bases and J shed 1 base, with 8 bases lying between them. The CDR3: CASSRTPNTEAFF. In nucleotides, the CDR3 is TGCGCCAGCAGCCGGACACCGAACACTGAAGCTTTCTTT.

Regarding this clone: Other DNA variants within this sample encode the same CDR3. The chain has TRBV18 and TRBJ1-2; a possible D gene is TRBD1 (6 bases). The V end lost 3 bases, the J end lost 2 bases, and 16 bases lay between the germline ends. Germline V gene data show CDR1 as KGHSH and CDR2 as LQKENI. This CDR3 is 16 amino acids long. The CDR3 coding sequence is TGTGCCAGCTCACCTCGGACAGCCCTAGGGAACTATGGCTACACCTTC. Residues: CASSPRTALGNYGYTF.

The V call is TRBV2, the J call TRBJ2-5; D may be TRBD1 (6 bases). V gave up 8 bases and J gave up 1 base, with 11 bases separating them. Per the germline V gene, CDR1 is SNHLY and CDR2 is FYNNEI. The CDR3 spans 13 residues. The CDR3 here is CASLRDIQETQYF. The CDR3 DNA follows: TGTGCCAGCCTTCGGGACATCCAAGAGACCCAGTACTTC.

The chain employs TRBV5-5 and TRBJ1-1; possibly TRBD1 for D (5 bases). This CDR3 contains 15 residues. Trimming took 0 bases from V and 4 from J, leaving 13 bases between them. The V gene's germline CDR1 is SGHKS and CDR2 YYEKEE (reference sequence). CDR3: CASSLEWSGITEAFF. DNA for the CDR3: TGTGCCAGCAGCTTGGAGTGGTCAGGGATCACTGAAGCTTTCTTT.

V usage is TRBV5-1 and J usage is TRBJ1-2; D is ambiguous. Germline V gene lookup returns CDR1 SGHRS and CDR2 YFSETQ. This CDR3 spans 12 amino acids. The V end was cut by 0 bases, the J end by 5 bases, with 5 bases between. The CDR3 loop is CASSLDGYGYTF. In DNA, the CDR3 is TGCGCCAGCAGCTTGGACGGGTATGGCTACACCTTC.

V is TRBV2 and J is TRBJ1-1, with D tentatively TRBD1 (5 bases). Trimming removed 6 bases at V and 0 bases at J, with 11 bases between. Germline V lookup: CDR1 SNHLY, CDR2 FYNNEI. The CDR3 totals 14 residues. The CDR3 nucleotides are TGTGCCAGCAGGGTGGACAACATGAACACTGAAGCTTTCTTT. Translated, it gives CASRVDNMNTEAFF.

The gene calls are TRBV4-3 and TRBJ2-3, with TRBD2 matching 8 bases. Losses at the gene ends were 3 bases for V and 0 bases for J; bases not matched to a gene: 8. The germline V gene has CDR1 LGHNA and CDR2 YSLEER. The CDR3 is 17 amino acids. This chain's CDR3 is CASSHWRGASSTDTQYF. The CDR3 DNA reads TGCGCCAGCAGCCACTGGCGGGGGGCTTCTAGCACAGATACGCAGTATTTT.

The chain is built from TRBV5-4 and TRBJ1-2, with TRBD1 matching 8 bases. The J segment lost 5 bases and the V segment lost 3 bases, leaving 9 bases of the junction unmatched. CDR1 is SGHNT and CDR2 is YYREEE in the germline V gene (reference sequence). The CDR3 is 15 amino acids. CDR3 protein: CASSYPQGAGYGYTF. In DNA form, the CDR3 reads TGTGCCAGCAGCTACCCGCAGGGGGCAGGGTATGGCTACACCTTC. Complete variable domain (other parts from reference TRBV5-4 and TRBJ1-2): ETGVTQSPTHLIKTRGQQVTLRCSSQSGHNTVSWYQQALGQGPQFIFQYYREEENGRGNFPPRFSGLQFPNYSSELNVNALELDDSALYLCASSYPQGAGYGYTFGSGTRLTVV.